The entry below gives a single T cell receptor (beta chain) sequence along with its context. The sample is drawn from a study of monozygotic twins with inflammatory bowel disease. This CDR3 is built from 16 residues. TCRdb reanalyzed the 5' RACE reads, giving one entry per CDR3 protein sequence and no DNA. Here the sample table reports about 300,000 distinct CDR3 sequences. The chain has TRBV12-3 or TRBV12-4 and TRBJ2-2; TCRdb picks TRBD1, but there is no DNA to check that call. This TCR came from a human donor with ulcerative colitis or Crohn's disease, or a healthy co-twin of an affected twin (not recorded which). The sequencing input was blood. The CDR3 reads CASSPTGTLGTGELFF.